The clone carrying this TCR beta chain was recorded a few times. Its specificity is unknown. Losses at the gene ends were 6 bases for V and 8 bases for J; bases not matched to a gene: 7. Germline assignment: CDR1 MRHNA and CDR2 SNTAGT. CDR3 length: 13 amino acids. Primers: 60 Vbeta forward and 13 Jbeta reverse. Assay used: immunoSEQ multiplex PCR; TCRdb lists only in-frame clones, some missing. The profile shows approximately 90,000 clones, over 70% of them singletons. The sample belongs to a study of cytomegalovirus exposure and HLA in healthy donors. Overall study findings and caveats: In a later analysis, specific HLA alleles were associated with approximately 16,000 TCR beta sequences at a 0.05 false discovery rate. V segments that were indistinguishable, TRBV6-2 and TRBV6-3 among them, were omitted from analysis.

Every donor was a healthy person donating bone marrow. The rearrangement links TRBV6-4 to TRBJ2-1; TRBD1 matches at 7 bases. This receptor was taken from a boy aged 5 to 17 in good health and CMV-seronegative. The sample taken for sequencing was PBMCs. In DNA, the CDR3 is TGTGCCAGCAGCGAGGGGGCGGGCGATGAGCAGTTCTTC. Translating gives CASSEGAGDEQFF.